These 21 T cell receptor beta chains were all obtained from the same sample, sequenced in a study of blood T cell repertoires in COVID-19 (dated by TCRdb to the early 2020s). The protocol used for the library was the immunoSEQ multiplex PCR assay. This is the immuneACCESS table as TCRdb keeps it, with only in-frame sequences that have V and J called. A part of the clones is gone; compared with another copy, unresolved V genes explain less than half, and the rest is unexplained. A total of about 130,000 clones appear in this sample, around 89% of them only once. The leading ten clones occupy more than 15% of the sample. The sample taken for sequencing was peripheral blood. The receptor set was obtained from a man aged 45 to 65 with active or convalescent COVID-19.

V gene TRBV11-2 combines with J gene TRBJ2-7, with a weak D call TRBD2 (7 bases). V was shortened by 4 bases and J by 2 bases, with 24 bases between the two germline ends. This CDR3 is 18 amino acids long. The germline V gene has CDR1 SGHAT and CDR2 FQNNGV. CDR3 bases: TGTGCCAGCAGCTCCCTTGGGGCGGGAGCAGGGGATCCCTACGAGCAGTACTTC. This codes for CASSSLGAGAGDPYEQYF.

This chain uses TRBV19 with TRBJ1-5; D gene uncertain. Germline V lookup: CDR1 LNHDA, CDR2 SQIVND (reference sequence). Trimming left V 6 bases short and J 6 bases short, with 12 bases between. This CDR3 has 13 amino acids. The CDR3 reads CASRGGNGQPQHF. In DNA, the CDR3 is TGTGCCAGTAGGGGAGGGAATGGTCAGCCCCAGCATTTT.

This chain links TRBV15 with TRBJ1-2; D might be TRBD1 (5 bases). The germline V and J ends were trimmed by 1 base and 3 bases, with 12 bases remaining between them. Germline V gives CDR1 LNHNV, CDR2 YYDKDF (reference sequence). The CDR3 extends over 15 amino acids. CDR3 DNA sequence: TGTGCCACCAGCAGAGGGGGGGTGTCGGACTATGGCTACACCTTC. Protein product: CATSRGGVSDYGYTF.

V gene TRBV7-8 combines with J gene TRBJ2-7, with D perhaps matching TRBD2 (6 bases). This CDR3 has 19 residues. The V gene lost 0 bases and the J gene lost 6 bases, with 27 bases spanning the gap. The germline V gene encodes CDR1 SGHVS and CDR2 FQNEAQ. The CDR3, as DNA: TGTGCCAGCAGCTTAGCACACAGGCCTGTTGCGGGATTGGAAGCCGAGCAGTACTTC. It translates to CASSLAHRPVAGLEAEQYF.

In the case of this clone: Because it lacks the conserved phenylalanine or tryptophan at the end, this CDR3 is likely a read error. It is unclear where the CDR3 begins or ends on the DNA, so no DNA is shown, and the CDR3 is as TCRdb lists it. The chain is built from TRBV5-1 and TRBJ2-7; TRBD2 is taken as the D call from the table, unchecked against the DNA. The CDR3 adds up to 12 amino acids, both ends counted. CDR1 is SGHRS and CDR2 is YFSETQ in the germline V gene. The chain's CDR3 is CASSPSWREFLS.

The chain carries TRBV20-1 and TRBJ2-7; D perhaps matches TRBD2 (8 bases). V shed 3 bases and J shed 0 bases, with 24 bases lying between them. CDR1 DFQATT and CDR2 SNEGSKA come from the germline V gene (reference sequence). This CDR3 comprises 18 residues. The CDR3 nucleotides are TGCAGTGCTAGTAGGGACAGAAGGTTGGCGGGAGGCTCCTACGAGCAGTACTTC. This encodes CSASRDRRLAGGSYEQYF.

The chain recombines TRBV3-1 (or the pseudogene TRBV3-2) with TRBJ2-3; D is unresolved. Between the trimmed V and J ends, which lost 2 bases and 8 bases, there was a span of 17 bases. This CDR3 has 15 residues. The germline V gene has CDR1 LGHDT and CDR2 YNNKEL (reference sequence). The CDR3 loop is CASSQSLWSGATQYF. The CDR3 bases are TGTGCCAGCAGCCAATCCCTCTGGTCCGGTGCTACGCAGTATTTT.

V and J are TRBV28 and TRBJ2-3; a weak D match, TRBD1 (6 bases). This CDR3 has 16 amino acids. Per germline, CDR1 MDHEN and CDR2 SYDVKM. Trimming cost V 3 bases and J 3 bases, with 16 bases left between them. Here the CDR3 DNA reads TGTGCCAGCAGTTTGGACCTAGGGGGAGTTACAGATACGCAGTATTTT. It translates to CASSLDLGGVTDTQYF.

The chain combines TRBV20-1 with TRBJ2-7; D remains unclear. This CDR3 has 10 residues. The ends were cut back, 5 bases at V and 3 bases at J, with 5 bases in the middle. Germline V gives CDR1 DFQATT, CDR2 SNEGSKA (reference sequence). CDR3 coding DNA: TGCAGTGCTTTCCTCTACGAGCAGTACTTC. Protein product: CSAFLYEQYF.

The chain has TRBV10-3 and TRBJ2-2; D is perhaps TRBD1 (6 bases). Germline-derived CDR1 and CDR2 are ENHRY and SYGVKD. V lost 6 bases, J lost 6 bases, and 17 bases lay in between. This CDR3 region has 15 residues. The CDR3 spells CAIRNQNRDPGELFF. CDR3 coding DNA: TGTGCCATCAGAAACCAAAACAGGGACCCCGGGGAGCTGTTTTTT.

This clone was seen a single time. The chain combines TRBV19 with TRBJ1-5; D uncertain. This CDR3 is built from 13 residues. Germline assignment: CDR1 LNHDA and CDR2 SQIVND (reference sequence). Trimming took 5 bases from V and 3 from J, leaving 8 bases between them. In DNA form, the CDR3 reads TGTGCCAGTAGTGGGCAGACCAATCAGCCCCAGCATTTT. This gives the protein CASSGQTNQPQHF.

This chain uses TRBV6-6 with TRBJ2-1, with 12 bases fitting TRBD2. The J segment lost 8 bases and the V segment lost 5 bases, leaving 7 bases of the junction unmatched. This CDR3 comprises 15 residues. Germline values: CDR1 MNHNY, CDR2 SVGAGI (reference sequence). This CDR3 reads CASSPRTSGAHEQFF. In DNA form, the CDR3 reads TGTGCCAGCAGTCCACGGACTAGCGGGGCCCATGAGCAGTTCTTC.

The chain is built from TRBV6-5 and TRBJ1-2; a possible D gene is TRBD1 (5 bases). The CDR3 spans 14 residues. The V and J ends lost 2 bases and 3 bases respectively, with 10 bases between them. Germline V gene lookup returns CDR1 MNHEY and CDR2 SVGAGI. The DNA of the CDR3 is TGTGCCAGCAGTTACGGGGCAGAGCACTATGGCTACACCTTC. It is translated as CASSYGAEHYGYTF.

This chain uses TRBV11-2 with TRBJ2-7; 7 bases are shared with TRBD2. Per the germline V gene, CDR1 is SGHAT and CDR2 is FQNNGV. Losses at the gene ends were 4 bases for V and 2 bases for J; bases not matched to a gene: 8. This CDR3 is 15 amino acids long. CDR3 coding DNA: TGTGCCAGCAGCTCCTTCGGGGGAGGGCCCTACGAGCAGTACTTC. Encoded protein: CASSSFGGGPYEQYF.

The CDR3 reads CASSSPRRQKETQYF. Here the CDR3 DNA reads TGTGCCAGCAGTTCCCCCCGCAGACAGAAAGAGACCCAGTACTTC. This chain links TRBV28 with TRBJ2-5; perhaps TRBD1 as D (5 bases). V was clipped by 4 bases and J by 3 bases, with 15 bases between them. The CDR3 consists of 15 residues. CDR1 MDHEN and CDR2 SYDVKM come from the germline V gene.

CDR3 loop: CATSENRGDTQYF. The DNA of the CDR3 is TGTGCCACCAGTGAAAACAGGGGAGATACGCAGTATTTT. V gene TRBV24-1 combines with J gene TRBJ2-3, with TRBD1 identical over 7 bases. In germline, CDR1 is KGHDR, CDR2 SFDVKD. The CDR3 length is 13 residues. Unmatched junction bases numbered 2, after V lost 4 bases and J lost 5 bases.

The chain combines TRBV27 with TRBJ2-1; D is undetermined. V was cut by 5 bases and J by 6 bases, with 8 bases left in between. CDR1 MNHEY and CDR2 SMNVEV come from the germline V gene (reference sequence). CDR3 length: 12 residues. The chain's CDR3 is CASSPYSNEQFF. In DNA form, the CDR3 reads TGTGCCAGCAGTCCCTATTCCAATGAGCAGTTCTTC.

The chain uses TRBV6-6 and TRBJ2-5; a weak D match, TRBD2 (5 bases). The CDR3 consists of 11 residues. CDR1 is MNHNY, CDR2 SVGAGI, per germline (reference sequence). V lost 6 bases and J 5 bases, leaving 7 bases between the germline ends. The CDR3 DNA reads TGTGCCAGCAGAGGCGGGGAGACCCAGTACTTC. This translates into CASRGGETQYF.

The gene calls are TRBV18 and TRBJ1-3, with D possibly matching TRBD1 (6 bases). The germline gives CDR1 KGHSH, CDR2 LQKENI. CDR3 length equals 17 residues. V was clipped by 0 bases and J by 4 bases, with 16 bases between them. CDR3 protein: CASSPPSTGSSGNTIYF. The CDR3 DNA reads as TGTGCCAGCTCACCACCCTCGACAGGATCTTCCGGAAACACCATATATTTT.

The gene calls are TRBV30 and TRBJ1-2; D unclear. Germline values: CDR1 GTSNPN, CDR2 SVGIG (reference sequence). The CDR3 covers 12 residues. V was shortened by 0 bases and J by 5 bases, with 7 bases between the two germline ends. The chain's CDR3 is CAWSVGPYGYTF. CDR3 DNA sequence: TGTGCCTGGAGTGTTGGGCCATATGGCTACACCTTC.

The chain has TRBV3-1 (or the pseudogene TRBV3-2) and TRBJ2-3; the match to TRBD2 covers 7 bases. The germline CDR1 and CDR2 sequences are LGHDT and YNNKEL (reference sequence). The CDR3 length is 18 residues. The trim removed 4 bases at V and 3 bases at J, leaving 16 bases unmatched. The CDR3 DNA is TGTGCCAGCAGCCTAGAGGTTGGGGCTAGCGGAATAACAGATACGCAGTATTTT. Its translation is CASSLEVGASGITDTQYF.